In its sample, the clone carrying this TCR beta chain was seen many times. Researchers barred patients who had uncontrolled infection, other autoimmune disease, pregnancy or lactation. Diagnostic assessment was based on clinical symptoms, serum thyroxine and TRAb, thyroid ultrasound and orbital computed tomography. Trimming left V 2 bases short and J 7 bases short, with 7 bases between. Germline V lookup: CDR1 SQVTM, CDR2 ANQGSEA. CDR3 length equals 11 residues. The TCR beta CDR3 regions underwent amplification using RNA transcripts as the source. Carried out on the TCR CDR3, a first-round RT-PCR used the HTBI primer set. MiXCR, run by TCRdb on the multiplex PCR reads, gives a single entry per CDR3 protein. The data show roughly 300,000 distinct CDR3 sequences, with 20% to 25% seen just once and 50% held by the top ten. The data were taken from a study of T cells in Graves' hyperthyroidism and ophthalmopathy.

Sequenced: blood. The receptor comes from a woman aged 45-60 years with Graves' hyperthyroidism. J is TRBJ2-3 and V is TRBV29-1; D not certain. The DNA of the CDR3 is TGCAGCGTTGAACTAGGAAATACGCAGTATTTT. Its protein is CSVELGNTQYF.